Listed here are 26 T cell receptor beta chains from one sample, sequenced in a study of T cell responses to AZD1222 COVID-19 vaccine. The repertoire was sequenced with immunoSEQ multiplex PCR; TCRdb's copy has only in-frame clones and lacks some. The sample consists of 110,000 to 150,000 clones, 92% of them appearing once. Material: peripheral blood, obtained on day 0 of AZD1222 vaccination. These receptors came from an adult in good health.

The genes are TRBV7-6 and TRBJ1-4; no firm D call. This CDR3 is built from 15 residues. Deletions cut 1 base from V and 3 bases from J, with 9 bases between. Per the germline V gene, CDR1 is SGHVS and CDR2 is FNYEAQ. CDR3 DNA sequence: TGTGCCAGCAGCTTAGAGTACGGCCCTAATGAAAAACTGTTTTTT. Translation: CASSLEYGPNEKLFF.

The chain has TRBV5-1 and TRBJ2-7; the match to TRBD1 covers 9 bases. Per the germline V gene, CDR1 is SGHRS and CDR2 is YFSETQ. With V trimmed by 5 bases and J by 5 bases, 11 bases remained unmatched. CDR3 length: 15 residues. CDR3 DNA: TGCGCCAGCAGACTACTAGGACAGGGGTCCCACGAGCAGTACTTC. This encodes CASRLLGQGSHEQYF.

The J gene is TRBJ2-5, the V gene TRBV15; D perhaps matches TRBD2 (6 bases). Trimming took 0 bases from V and 3 from J, leaving 8 bases between them. The CDR3 has 14 residues. CDR1 and CDR2 (germline): LNHNV, YYDKDF (reference sequence). CDR3 coding DNA: TGTGCCACCAGCAGAGATGGGGGGAAAGAGACCCAGTACTTC. Encoded protein: CATSRDGGKETQYF.

The chain recombines TRBV14 with TRBJ2-7; 7 nucleotides align to TRBD1. J gave up 2 bases and V 4 bases, and 5 bases lay outside the gene matches. CDR3 length: 14 amino acids. Germline CDR1 SGHDN, CDR2 FVKESK. CDR3 sequence: CASSPTGIPYEQYF. CDR3 coding DNA: TGTGCCAGCAGCCCGACAGGGATTCCCTACGAGCAGTACTTC.

This clone occurred once. The CDR3 DNA is TGCGCCAGCAGTGACGGACTCGGGACAGGGGGTTATAGCAATCAGCCCCAGCATTTT. Its protein is CASSDGLGTGGYSNQPQHF. V gene TRBV10-1 combines with J gene TRBJ1-5; 11 nucleotides agree with TRBD1. V lost 3 bases to trimming and J lost 0 bases; unmatched junction nucleotides: 10. Germline values: CDR1 WNHNN, CDR2 SYGVQD (reference sequence). The CDR3 loop spans 19 amino acids.

The chain couples TRBV28 to TRBJ1-3; D ambiguous. Germline V gene sequence: CDR1 MDHEN, CDR2 SYDVKM. The CDR3 runs to 15 residues. Trimming stripped 5 bases from V and 1 base from J, with 12 bases between. CDR3 amino acids: CASSATEGSGNTIYF. The CDR3 coding sequence is TGTGCCAGCAGTGCGACGGAGGGATCTGGAAACACCATATATTTT.

The V and J genes are TRBV5-1 and TRBJ1-4; D possibly corresponds to TRBD1 (5 bases). CDR1 is SGHRS and CDR2 is YFSETQ in the germline V gene. V lost 0 bases, J lost 2 bases, and 8 bases lay in between. The CDR3 contains 15 residues. The CDR3 sequence: CASSLGGVTNEKLFF. CDR3 DNA: TGCGCCAGCAGCTTGGGAGGGGTGACTAATGAAAAACTGTTTTTT.

This chain connects TRBV9 to TRBJ2-1; either TRBD1 or TRBD2 may supply D (5 bases each). CDR1 SGDLS and CDR2 YYNGEE come from the germline V gene. Trimming cost V 5 bases and J 9 bases, with 18 bases left between them. This CDR3 is built from 14 residues. CDR3 region: CASRVGASTGEQFF. CDR3 bases: TGTGCCAGCAGAGTCGGGGCCTCGACGGGTGAGCAGTTCTTC.

V and J are TRBV29-1 and TRBJ1-5, with D possibly TRBD1 on 5 matching bases. Germline values: CDR1 SQVTM, CDR2 ANQGSEA. CDR3 length: 13 residues. With 3 bases removed from V and 7 bases from J, the gap between germline ends came to 13 bases. CDR3: CSVDQGFGQPQHF. CDR3 DNA sequence: TGCAGCGTTGACCAGGGCTTCGGGCAGCCCCAGCATTTT.

This clone was observed a few times. The rearrangement uses TRBV19 and TRBJ2-7, with 10 bases lining up with TRBD2. Germline V CDR1 and CDR2: LNHDA, SQIVND (reference sequence). This CDR3 region has 15 residues. V lost 3 bases and J lost 1; bases outside the gene matches: 3. The CDR3 is CASSMLAGVSYEQYF. In DNA, the CDR3 is TGTGCCAGTAGTATGCTAGCGGGAGTATCCTACGAGCAGTACTTC.

This rearrangement joins TRBV10-3 to TRBJ2-2, with unresolved D. The germline V gene has CDR1 ENHRY and CDR2 SYGVKD. The length of the CDR3 is 13 residues. V was shortened by 3 bases and J by 3 bases, with 5 bases between the two germline ends. CDR3 sequence: CAISDFYTGELFF. The CDR3 DNA reads TGTGCCATCAGTGACTTTTACACCGGGGAGCTGTTTTTT.

This chain joins TRBV30 and TRBJ1-1; 7 bases map to TRBD1. Germline V gene data show CDR1 as GTSNPN and CDR2 as SVGIG (reference sequence). V trimming: 8 bases; J trimming: 3 bases; junction bases outside the gene matches: 3. The length of the CDR3 is 11 residues. This CDR3 is CASTGDTEAFF. The CDR3 coding sequence is TGTGCCAGTACAGGGGACACTGAAGCTTTCTTT. The full variable domain, its missing parts supplied by reference TRBV30 and TRBJ1-1, is SQTIHQWPATLVQPVGSPLSLECTVEGTSNPNLYWYRQAAGRGLQLLFYSVGIGQISSEVPQNLSASRPQDRQFILSSKKLLLSDSGFYLCASTGDTEAFFGQGTRLTVV.

This chain uses TRBV5-1 with TRBJ2-3; 10 bases align to TRBD2. The CDR3 totals 14 residues. Per germline, CDR1 SGHRS and CDR2 YFSETQ. Losses at the gene ends were 7 bases for V and 2 bases for J; bases not matched to a gene: 4. The CDR3, as DNA: TGCGCCAGCCGTCTAGCGGGGGCCACAGATACGCAGTATTTT. It translates to CASRLAGATDTQYF.

The V call is TRBV7-7, the J call TRBJ1-3; a possible D gene is TRBD1 (5 bases). This CDR3 is 15 amino acids long. The ends were cut back, 5 bases at V and 2 bases at J, with 13 bases in the middle. Germline CDR1 and CDR2: SSHAT and FNYEAQ (reference sequence). The CDR3: CASSLGAEAGNTIYF. The CDR3 DNA sequence: TGTGCCAGCAGCCTTGGGGCCGAAGCTGGAAACACCATATATTTT. The variable domain in full, with the rest retrieved from reference TRBV7-7 and TRBJ1-3, is GAGVSQSPRYKVTKRGQDVTLRCDPISSHATLYWYQQALGQGPEFLTYFNYEAQPDKSGLPSDRFSAERPEGSISTLTIQRTEQRDSAMYRCASSLGAEAGNTIYFGEGSWLTVV.

The sample holds one count of this clone. J is TRBJ2-1 and V is TRBV4-3; the D call may be TRBD1 or TRBD2 (5 bases each). CDR1 and CDR2 from the germline V gene are LGHNA and YSLEER. V was trimmed by 4 bases and J by 8 bases, leaving 21 bases between them. There are 16 residues in the CDR3. This CDR3 is CASSPRAVGSSYEQFF. The CDR3 nucleotides read TGCGCCAGCAGCCCCAGGGCGGTCGGCTCTAGCTATGAGCAGTTCTTC.

The rearrangement joins TRBV5-8 to TRBJ1-1; possible D gene TRBD1, 6 bases. CDR1 and CDR2 (germline): SGHTS, YDEGEE. Trimming took 1 base from V and 6 from J, leaving 16 bases between them. The CDR3 has 15 amino acids. The CDR3 DNA reads TGTGCCAGCAGCTTGTTCAGGGGCGGTAGCGCTGAAGCTTTCTTT. As protein: CASSLFRGGSAEAFF.

The J gene is TRBJ2-5, the V gene TRBV4-1; D gene uncertain. The germline V and J ends were trimmed by 7 bases and 5 bases, with 8 bases remaining between them. The CDR3 is 11 amino acids. Germline V gives CDR1 MGHRA, CDR2 YSYEKL. The CDR3 is CASKLGETQYF. Here the CDR3 DNA reads TGCGCCAGCAAACTCGGGGAGACCCAGTACTTC.

The chain employs TRBV20-1 and TRBJ1-5; D remains unclear. Germline V gene lookup returns CDR1 DFQATT and CDR2 SNEGSKA (reference sequence). The CDR3 totals 14 residues. V gave up 3 bases and J gave up 2 bases, with 11 bases separating them. This chain's CDR3 is CSASPQLGNQPQHF. The CDR3 bases are TGCAGTGCTAGTCCCCAGTTGGGCAATCAGCCCCAGCATTTT.

This clone was observed a few times. The chain uses TRBV10-2 and TRBJ1-5, with D unresolved. Between the trimmed V and J ends, which lost 6 bases and 5 bases, there was a span of 14 bases. The CDR3 loop spans 14 amino acids. The germline V gene has CDR1 WSHSY and CDR2 SAAADI. The CDR3 DNA reads TGCGCCAGCAGGGGGAACGGTCCCTATCAGCCCCAGCATTTT. Its translation is CASRGNGPYQPQHF.

This clone has more than one count but fewer than ten. This chain connects TRBV5-1 to TRBJ2-1, with D possibly matching TRBD1 (6 bases). This CDR3 spans 15 amino acids. CDR1 and CDR2 (germline): SGHRS, YFSETQ. Trimming shortened V by 2 bases and J by 5 bases, and 14 bases separated the two germline ends. The CDR3 nucleotides are TGCGCCAGCAGCTTTTCAGGGGCGGGTAACAATGAGCAGTTCTTC. Translated: CASSFSGAGNNEQFF.

This sequence joins TRBV2 and TRBJ2-5, with TRBD1 identical over 9 bases. Germline values: CDR1 SNHLY, CDR2 FYNNEI. This CDR3 region has 16 residues. Trimming removed 10 bases from V and 5 bases from J; junction bases left unmatched: 17. CDR3 sequence (DNA): TGTGCCACCTCGGGAGGACAGGGGCCCGCGGTTGAGACCCAGTACTTC. This encodes CATSGGQGPAVETQYF.

V gene TRBV2 combines with J gene TRBJ1-1; perhaps TRBD1 as D (5 bases). V was clipped by 1 base and J by 9 bases, with 9 bases between them. The germline V gene has CDR1 SNHLY and CDR2 FYNNEI. The CDR3 extends over 12 amino acids. The CDR3 region has the DNA TGTGCCAGCAGTGAAGGAGGGACCCAAGCTTTCTTT. As protein: CASSEGGTQAFF.

This sequence joins TRBV7-8 and TRBJ2-2, with 10 positions matching TRBD1. Trimming cost V 4 bases and J 7 bases; bases outside gene matches: 9. CDR3 length: 16 amino acids. The V gene's germline CDR1 is SGHVS and CDR2 FQNEAQ. Here the CDR3 DNA reads TGTGCCAGCAGCTCGAAACCGGGACAGGGGTTCGGGGAGCTGTTTTTT. Amino acids: CASSSKPGQGFGELFF.

The chain is built from TRBV12-3 or TRBV12-4 and TRBJ2-1; possible D gene TRBD2, 5 bases. Trimming removed 6 bases from V and 10 bases from J, with 16 bases in between. The CDR3 is 13 residues long. Here the CDR3 DNA reads TGTGCCAGCAGCCGCGGACTCCTCGTAGAGCAGTTCTTC. This encodes CASSRGLLVEQFF.

This sequence joins TRBV28 and TRBJ2-1; 9 nucleotides align to TRBD2. The CDR3 consists of 15 residues. Germline trimming cut 5 bases from V and 4 bases from J; bases unmatched to any gene: 6. In germline, CDR1 is MDHEN, CDR2 SYDVKM. The DNA for the CDR3 is TGTGCCAGCAGTCCCCAGACTAGCGGATACAATGAGCAGTTCTTC. Translating gives CASSPQTSGYNEQFF.

This chain connects TRBV25-1 to TRBJ1-1; 7 nucleotides agree with TRBD1. With V trimmed by 3 bases and J by 6 bases, 13 bases remained unmatched. The CDR3 is 16 residues long. CDR1 is MGHDK and CDR2 is SYGVNS in the germline V gene. Written as DNA, the CDR3 is TGTGCCAGCAGTGACTCCTCGACAGGGTTACTCTCTGAAGCTTTCTTT. It yields the protein CASSDSSTGLLSEAFF.